Shown below are 15 T cell receptor beta chains from a single sample sequenced in a study of response to subunit inactivated influenza vaccine (dated by TCRdb to 2016 to 2019). Library method: RT-PCR. Sequencing took place on an Illumina HiSeq 2500. The public reads were run again by TCRdb, first through fastp at Q25 and then through MiXCR, and only productive beta chains were kept. Records with the same CDR3 protein are collapsed into one entry carrying the most frequent genes and DNA. Within this sample are 400,000 to 550,000 distinct CDR3 sequences, with approximately 24% of them counted one time only. The ten top clones hold 1.5% to 2% of the sample. Source: CD4+ T cells sorted from PBMCs, taken roughly 5 days after vaccination. Source of these receptors: a man over 45 who received an inactivated influenza vaccine. Donor details come from another sample of the same person, matched by shared clones.

The V call is TRBV29-1, the J call TRBJ2-5; 9 positions agree with TRBD2. This CDR3 comprises 14 residues. Per the germline V gene, CDR1 is SQVTM and CDR2 is ANQGSEA. Trimming at V came to 5 bases and at J to 5 bases, leaving 9 bases not matched to a gene. CDR3 sequence (DNA): TGCAGCGTTCTAGCGGGGAGCCCTTGGGAGACCCAGTACTTC. It yields the protein CSVLAGSPWETQYF.

This chain joins TRBV20-1 and TRBJ2-3; D is perhaps TRBD1 (6 bases). This CDR3 has 14 amino acids. V was cut by 8 bases and J by 0 bases, with 15 bases left in between. Germline V gives CDR1 DFQATT, CDR2 SNEGSKA (reference sequence). The CDR3 coding sequence is TGCAGTTACAGGGTATCGACTAGCACAGATACGCAGTATTTT. This codes for CSYRVSTSTDTQYF.

This clonotype has more than one count but fewer than ten. This sequence joins TRBV28 and TRBJ2-1; D possibly corresponds to TRBD2 (7 bases). This CDR3 comprises 14 residues. Germline V gene lookup returns CDR1 MDHEN and CDR2 SYDVKM. The ends were cut back, 7 bases at V and 4 bases at J, with 14 bases in the middle. The CDR3 DNA reads TGTGCCAGCAAGGGGGGGGGACGGTACAATGAGCAGTTCTTC. Translating it yields CASKGGGRYNEQFF.

Points on this clonotype: The conserved final phenylalanine or tryptophan is absent from the CDR3, which likely points to a read error. The chain is built from TRBV20-1 and TRBJ2-3; D possibly matches TRBD1 or TRBD2 (5 bases each). The CDR3 runs to 15 residues. Trimming pared 0 bases from V and 0 bases from J, leaving 10 bases between. Germline V lookup: CDR1 DFQATT, CDR2 SNEGSKA (reference sequence). CDR3 nucleotide sequence: TGCAGTGCTAGAGATCCCGGGGCCAGCACAGATACGCAGTATGTT. This encodes CSARDPGASTDTQYV.

In DNA, the CDR3 is TGTGCCAGCAGTGAACAGGGGGCCAGCAATCAGCCCCAGCATTTT. This encodes CASSEQGASNQPQHF. The V gene is TRBV2, the J gene TRBJ1-5; TRBD1 aligns across 8 bases. Looked up from germline, CDR1 is SNHLY and CDR2 is FYNNEI. Trimming cost V 2 bases and J 1 base; bases outside gene matches: 1. The CDR3 length is 15 residues.

The chain employs TRBV3-1 and TRBJ1-2; D is possibly TRBD1 (6 bases). Trimming took off 9 bases at V and 2 bases at J, with 7 bases between the two ends. Germline values: CDR1 LGHDT, CDR2 YNNKEL (reference sequence). The CDR3 has 11 residues. CDR3 loop: CASTGNYGYTF. CDR3 DNA: TGTGCCAGTACAGGGAACTATGGCTACACCTTC.

This clonotype was seen at least ten times. This chain uses TRBV18 with TRBJ2-4, with D possibly being TRBD1 or TRBD2 (5 bases each). This CDR3 comprises 15 residues. Trimming took 5 bases from V and 4 from J, leaving 15 bases between them. The germline CDR1 and CDR2 sequences are KGHSH and LQKENI. The CDR3 loop reads CASSRDGSPKNIQYF. CDR3 sequence (DNA): TGTGCCAGCTCAAGGGACGGCTCTCCAAAAAACATTCAGTACTTC.

This clonotype was seen only a few times. This rearrangement joins TRBV20-1 to TRBJ1-5; D is undetermined. The V gene's germline CDR1 is DFQATT and CDR2 SNEGSKA (reference sequence). The CDR3 contains 12 residues. The V and J ends lost 4 bases and 8 bases respectively, with 12 bases between them. The CDR3 loop is CSAMRTTEPQHF. The DNA of the CDR3 is TGCAGTGCTATGAGGACGACGGAGCCCCAGCATTTT.

The V and J genes are TRBV9 and TRBJ2-5; no clear D gene. Trimming removed 0 bases at V and 5 bases at J, with 20 bases between. The CDR3 contains 17 residues. The V gene's germline CDR1 is SGDLS and CDR2 YYNGEE. The CDR3 protein is CASSVAAKGRGPETQYF. Here the CDR3 DNA reads TGTGCCAGCAGCGTAGCCGCCAAAGGGCGCGGTCCGGAGACCCAGTACTTC.

This clonotype appeared a few times. This sequence joins TRBV11-2 and TRBJ2-1; D perhaps matches TRBD1 (6 bases). Trimming cost V 0 bases and J 4 bases, with 10 bases left between them. The CDR3 extends over 15 amino acids. Germline lookup yields CDR1 SGHAT and CDR2 FQNNGV. CDR3: CASSLEGAEYNEQFF. Here the CDR3 DNA reads TGTGCCAGCAGCTTAGAGGGGGCCGAATACAATGAGCAGTTCTTC. The whole variable domain, filled in from reference TRBV11-2 and TRBJ2-1, reads EAGVAQSPRYKIIEKRQSVAFWCNPISGHATLYWYQQILGQGPKLLIQFQNNGVVDDSQLPKDRFSAERLKGVDSTLKIQPAKLEDSAVYLCASSLEGAEYNEQFFGPGTRLTVL.

V and J are TRBV19 and TRBJ2-3; tentative D call: TRBD2 (5 bases). From germline, CDR1 is LNHDA and CDR2 SQIVND (reference sequence). The CDR3 runs 14 residues. The germline V and J ends were trimmed by 5 bases and 3 bases, with 12 bases remaining between them. Here the CDR3 reads CASSLLEGTDTQYF. For the CDR3, the DNA is TGTGCCAGTAGTTTACTAGAGGGAACAGATACGCAGTATTTT. The whole variable domain, filled in from reference TRBV19 and TRBJ2-3, reads DGGITQSPKYLFRKEGQNVTLSCEQNLNHDAMYWYRQDPGQGLRLIYYSQIVNDFQKGDIAEGYSVSREKKESFPLTVTSAQKNPTAFYLCASSLLEGTDTQYFGPGTRLTVL.

This clonotype turned up a few times. The J gene is TRBJ2-2, the V gene TRBV12-3 or TRBV12-4; 12 bases fit TRBD2. There are 17 residues in the CDR3. Losses at the gene ends were 6 bases for V and 0 bases for J; bases not matched to a gene: 5. CDR3 in amino acids: CASRVTSGGTNTGELFF. CDR3 DNA: TGTGCCAGCAGGGTGACTAGCGGGGGCACGAACACCGGGGAGCTGTTTTTT.

This sequence joins TRBV20-1 and TRBJ2-7; D might be TRBD2 (6 bases). V was cut by 6 bases and J by 2 bases, with 17 bases left in between. Germline CDR1 is DFQATT and CDR2 is SNEGSKA (reference sequence). CDR3 length equals 14 residues. CDR3 sequence (DNA): TGCAGTGCAACGGCGGGGCAGGGAACCTACGAGCAGTACTTC. It encodes CSATAGQGTYEQYF.

This clonotype was seen repeatedly, ten times or more. This chain connects TRBV5-6 to TRBJ2-7, with 11 bases identical to TRBD2. The V gene's germline CDR1 is SGHDT and CDR2 YYEEEE. Losses at the gene ends were 1 base for V and 4 bases for J; bases not matched to a gene: 1. The CDR3 runs 14 residues. The chain's CDR3 is CASSLSSGRYEQYF. The CDR3 nucleotides read TGTGCCAGCAGCTTGTCTAGCGGGAGGTACGAGCAGTACTTC. Full variable domain (outside the CDR3, taken from reference TRBV5-6 and TRBJ2-7): DAGVTQSPTHLIKTRGQQVTLRCSPKSGHDTVSWYQQALGQGPQFIFQYYEEEERQRGNFPDRFSGHQFPNYSSELNVNALLLGDSALYLCASSLSSGRYEQYFGPGTRLTVT.

The chain uses TRBV7-1 and TRBJ2-7, with TRBD2 matching 14 bases. TRBV7-1 is flagged as an ORF with uncertain function. There are 22 residues in the CDR3. The J segment lost 0 bases and the V segment lost 2 bases, leaving 18 bases of the junction unmatched. CDR3 coding DNA: TGTGCCAGCAGCTCACAGGGTCCCCGGACTAGCGGGAGGCCCAGGAGCTCCTACGAGCAGTACTTC. Its protein is CASSSQGPRTSGRPRSSYEQYF.